These T cell receptor beta chains were read from a single sample in a study of T cells after yellow fever vaccination. TCRdb re-called the 5' RACE reads through MiXCR, storing one row per CDR3 protein. The sample records 150,000 to 200,000 distinct CDR3 sequences, about 11% being singletons. Sample: CD8+ T cells sorted from PBMCs, taken 15 days after the yellow fever booster vaccination. The receptors originated from a young man who received the YFV17D yellow fever vaccine. CDR3s include the opening cysteine and the closing phenylalanine or tryptophan. A D gene is named only where the DNA matches it firmly. Clone size is shown for a subset of rows, as once, few, many or a class of expanded clone.

cdr3_aa: CASSPGELGGEQYF; cdr3_nt: TGCGCCAGCAGCCCCGGTGAGTTGGGGGGCGAGCAGTACTTC; j_call: TRBJ2-7; d_call: NA; clone_size: NA; cdr3_length: 14; v_call: TRBV4-1
cdr3_aa: CASSVYRGRDTDTQYF; cdr3_nt: TGTGCCAGTAGTGTTTACAGGGGGCGAGACACAGATACGCAGTATTTT; j_call: TRBJ2-3; d_call: TRBD1; clone_size: few; cdr3_length: 16; v_call: TRBV19
cdr3_aa: CASSQEGDGYTF; cdr3_nt: TGTGCCAGCAGCCAAGAGGGAGATGGCTACACCTTC; j_call: TRBJ1-2; d_call: NA; clone_size: many; cdr3_length: 12; v_call: TRBV4-2
cdr3_aa: CASSTLAGVNTGELFF; cdr3_nt: TGTGCCAGTAGTACCCTAGCGGGGGTGAACACCGGGGAGCTGTTTTTT; j_call: TRBJ2-2; d_call: TRBD2; clone_size: few; cdr3_length: 16; v_call: TRBV19
cdr3_aa: CASSYTGGWGMEAFF; cdr3_nt: TGTGCCAGCAGTTACACGGGGGGATGGGGGATGGAAGCTTTCTTT; j_call: TRBJ1-1; d_call: NA; clone_size: few; cdr3_length: 15; v_call: TRBV6-5
cdr3_aa: CASSDQGGGDEQFF; cdr3_nt: TGTGCCAGCAGTGACCAAGGAGGGGGCGATGAGCAGTTCTTC; j_call: TRBJ2-1; d_call: NA; clone_size: many; cdr3_length: 14; v_call: TRBV25-1
cdr3_aa: CASTRENSYEQYF; cdr3_nt: TGTGCCAGCACTCGGGAGAATTCCTACGAGCAGTACTTC; j_call: TRBJ2-7; d_call: NA; clone_size: NA; cdr3_length: 13; v_call: TRBV12-3/TRBV12-4
cdr3_aa: CASSSTVWTEAFF; cdr3_nt: TGTGCCAGCAGCTCGACAGTTTGGACTGAAGCTTTCTTT; j_call: TRBJ1-1; d_call: NA; clone_size: few; cdr3_length: 13; v_call: TRBV7-6
cdr3_aa: CASTQYGQGGQETQYF; cdr3_nt: TGTGCCAGCACCCAATACGGACAGGGGGGGCAAGAGACCCAGTACTTC; j_call: TRBJ2-5; d_call: TRBD1; clone_size: few; cdr3_length: 16; v_call: TRBV7-9
cdr3_aa: CASSLAQDGEQYF; cdr3_nt: TGTGCCAGCAGCTTAGCCCAGGACGGCGAGCAGTACTTC; j_call: TRBJ2-7; d_call: NA; clone_size: NA; cdr3_length: 13; v_call: TRBV7-6
cdr3_aa: CASSSDPRGDTQYF; cdr3_nt: TGTGCCAGCAGTTCGGATCCCCGGGGAGATACGCAGTATTTT; j_call: TRBJ2-3; d_call: NA; clone_size: NA; cdr3_length: 14; v_call: TRBV7-6
cdr3_aa: CASSLIENEAFF; cdr3_nt: TGTGCCAGCAGCTTAATCGAGAACGAAGCTTTCTTT; j_call: TRBJ1-1; d_call: NA; clone_size: few; cdr3_length: 12; v_call: TRBV13
cdr3_aa: CASRQGQNTEAFF; cdr3_nt: TGTGCCAGCAGGCAGGGTCAGAACACTGAAGCTTTCTTT; j_call: TRBJ1-1; d_call: NA; clone_size: many; cdr3_length: 13; v_call: TRBV27
cdr3_aa: CASSWTSGGAGDTQYF; cdr3_nt: TGTGCCAGCAGCTGGACTAGCGGGGGGGCTGGGGATACGCAGTATTTT; j_call: TRBJ2-3; d_call: TRBD2; clone_size: NA; cdr3_length: 16; v_call: TRBV7-8
cdr3_aa: CASSQTGGPDTQYF; cdr3_nt: TGTGCCAGCAGCCAGACAGGGGGCCCAGATACGCAGTATTTT; j_call: TRBJ2-3; d_call: TRBD1; clone_size: NA; cdr3_length: 14; v_call: TRBV7-3
cdr3_aa: CASSQDLAGGRDEQFF; cdr3_nt: TGCGCCAGCAGCCAAGATCTGGCGGGGGGGCGGGATGAGCAGTTCTTC; j_call: TRBJ2-1; d_call: TRBD2; clone_size: few; cdr3_length: 16; v_call: TRBV4-1
cdr3_aa: CASSPQGQGWTGANVLTF; cdr3_nt: TGCGCCAGCAGCCCCCAGGGACAGGGGTGGACTGGGGCCAACGTCCTGACTTTC; j_call: TRBJ2-6; d_call: TRBD1; clone_size: many; cdr3_length: 18; v_call: TRBV5-1
cdr3_aa: CASSPGYRAFYGYTF; cdr3_nt: TGCGCCAGCAGCCCGGGGTACAGGGCTTTCTATGGCTACACCTTC; j_call: TRBJ1-2; d_call: NA; clone_size: few; cdr3_length: 15; v_call: TRBV5-1
cdr3_aa: CASSEGVTYEQYF; cdr3_nt: TGTGCCAGCAGTGAAGGCGTGACATACGAGCAGTACTTC; j_call: TRBJ2-7; d_call: NA; clone_size: few; cdr3_length: 13; v_call: TRBV2
cdr3_aa: CASSQDSGGRETQYF; cdr3_nt: TGTGCCAGCAGCCAAGACTCGGGGGGGCGGGAGACCCAGTACTTC; j_call: TRBJ2-5; d_call: TRBD2; clone_size: few; cdr3_length: 15; v_call: TRBV3-1
cdr3_aa: CASSASNYGYTF; cdr3_nt: TGTGCCAGCAGTGCCTCTAACTATGGCTACACCTTC; j_call: TRBJ1-2; d_call: NA; clone_size: few; cdr3_length: 12; v_call: TRBV28
cdr3_aa: CASSLLTGGSYNEQFF; cdr3_nt: TGTGCCAGCAGCTTATTGACGGGGGGCTCCTACAATGAGCAGTTCTTC; j_call: TRBJ2-1; d_call: TRBD2; clone_size: NA; cdr3_length: 16; v_call: TRBV7-2
cdr3_aa: CASSGHRAYEQYF; cdr3_nt: TGTGCCAGCAGTGGGCACAGAGCCTACGAGCAGTACTTC; j_call: TRBJ2-7; d_call: NA; clone_size: NA; cdr3_length: 13; v_call: TRBV25-1
cdr3_aa: CSALPRGRGLTDTQYF; cdr3_nt: TGCAGTGCCCTCCCCCGGGGCAGGGGACTTACAGATACGCAGTATTTT; j_call: TRBJ2-3; d_call: NA; clone_size: NA; cdr3_length: 16; v_call: TRBV20-1
cdr3_aa: CASSVWGGVPDTQYF; cdr3_nt: TGTGCCAGCAGCGTATGGGGGGGCGTCCCAGATACGCAGTATTTT; j_call: TRBJ2-3; d_call: NA; clone_size: NA; cdr3_length: 15; v_call: TRBV9
cdr3_aa: CASSTAGYQETQYF; cdr3_nt: TGCGCCAGCAGTACGGCGGGGTACCAAGAGACCCAGTACTTC; j_call: TRBJ2-5; d_call: NA; clone_size: few; cdr3_length: 14; v_call: TRBV5-1
cdr3_aa: CASSPTPRDQYEQYF; cdr3_nt: TGTGCCAGCAGCCCTACCCCTCGGGACCAATACGAGCAGTACTTC; j_call: TRBJ2-7; d_call: NA; clone_size: many; cdr3_length: 15; v_call: TRBV5-6
cdr3_aa: CASSPPGDWTEAFF; cdr3_nt: TGCGCCAGCAGCCCCCCCGGGGATTGGACTGAAGCTTTCTTT; j_call: TRBJ1-1; d_call: NA; clone_size: few; cdr3_length: 14; v_call: TRBV4-1
cdr3_aa: CASSSRTGGDTGELFF; cdr3_nt: TGTGCCAGCAGCTCCCGGACAGGGGGAGACACCGGGGAGCTGTTTTTT; j_call: TRBJ2-2; d_call: TRBD1; clone_size: NA; cdr3_length: 16; v_call: TRBV7-9
cdr3_aa: CASSLALAGRETQYF; cdr3_nt: TGTGCCAGCAGCTTAGCCCTGGCGGGGCGGGAGACCCAGTACTTC; j_call: TRBJ2-5; d_call: NA; clone_size: NA; cdr3_length: 15; v_call: TRBV7-8
cdr3_aa: CASSPLSSYEQYF; cdr3_nt: TGCGCCAGCAGCCCTTTAAGCTCCTACGAGCAGTACTTC; j_call: TRBJ2-7; d_call: NA; clone_size: NA; cdr3_length: 13; v_call: TRBV5-1
cdr3_aa: CASKHPRGQGDEQFF; cdr3_nt: TGTGCCAGCAAGCACCCGCGGGGCCAAGGGGATGAGCAGTTCTTC; j_call: TRBJ2-1; d_call: NA; clone_size: few; cdr3_length: 15; v_call: TRBV6-5
cdr3_aa: CASSPLSDNTGELFF; cdr3_nt: TGTGCCAGCAGCCCCCTATCGGACAACACCGGGGAGCTGTTTTTT; j_call: TRBJ2-2; d_call: NA; clone_size: NA; cdr3_length: 15; v_call: TRBV9
cdr3_aa: CASSGRGDTGPEAFF; cdr3_nt: TGTGCCAGCAGCGGGCGGGGAGACACGGGACCTGAAGCTTTCTTT; j_call: TRBJ1-1; d_call: NA; clone_size: few; cdr3_length: 15; v_call: TRBV11-2
cdr3_aa: CASSDWDSPYEQYF; cdr3_nt: TGTGCCAGCAGTGATTGGGACAGCCCCTACGAGCAGTACTTC; j_call: TRBJ2-7; d_call: TRBD1; clone_size: NA; cdr3_length: 14; v_call: TRBV6-1
cdr3_aa: CASSFSGRTTDTQYF; cdr3_nt: TGTGCCAGCAGCTTTAGCGGGCGAACCACAGATACGCAGTATTTT; j_call: TRBJ2-3; d_call: TRBD2; clone_size: many; cdr3_length: 15; v_call: TRBV7-2
cdr3_aa: CASSEPGSAEMFF; cdr3_nt: TGTGCCAGCAGTGAACCCGGGTCCGCAGAGATGTTTTTT; j_call: TRBJ2-2; d_call: NA; clone_size: NA; cdr3_length: 13; v_call: TRBV6-1
cdr3_aa: CASSLGTRQWREETQYF; cdr3_nt: TGTGCCAGCAGCTTGGGAACTCGACAGTGGAGGGAGGAGACCCAGTACTTC; j_call: TRBJ2-5; d_call: NA; clone_size: few; cdr3_length: 17; v_call: TRBV5-6
cdr3_aa: CASSPALGDEQFF; cdr3_nt: TGTGCCAGCAGCCCCGCGCTTGGGGATGAGCAGTTCTTC; j_call: TRBJ2-1; d_call: NA; clone_size: few; cdr3_length: 13; v_call: TRBV7-3
cdr3_aa: CASSSIGETQYF; cdr3_nt: TGTGCCAGCAGCTCCATAGGGGAGACCCAGTACTTC; j_call: TRBJ2-5; d_call: NA; clone_size: NA; cdr3_length: 12; v_call: TRBV11-2
cdr3_aa: CASSYWQDPDGETQYF; cdr3_nt: TGTGCCAGCAGCTATTGGCAGGATCCCGACGGGGAGACCCAGTACTTC; j_call: TRBJ2-5; d_call: NA; clone_size: NA; cdr3_length: 16; v_call: TRBV11-1
cdr3_aa: CASSLQGYSEAFF; cdr3_nt: TGTGCCAGCAGCCTACAGGGTTACTCTGAAGCTTTCTTT; j_call: TRBJ1-1; d_call: NA; clone_size: NA; cdr3_length: 13; v_call: TRBV7-6
cdr3_aa: CASSLGWGGPSEAFF; cdr3_nt: TGTGCCAGCAGTTTGGGGTGGGGGGGGCCAAGTGAAGCTTTCTTT; j_call: TRBJ1-1; d_call: NA; clone_size: NA; cdr3_length: 15; v_call: TRBV27
cdr3_aa: CASQGFSGNTIYF; cdr3_nt: TGTGCCAGCCAGGGGTTCTCTGGAAACACCATATATTTT; j_call: TRBJ1-3; d_call: NA; clone_size: few; cdr3_length: 13; v_call: TRBV27
cdr3_aa: CASSQGPRTGGDTQYF; cdr3_nt: TGCGCCAGCAGCCAAGGGCCGAGGACAGGGGGCGACACGCAGTATTTT; j_call: TRBJ2-3; d_call: TRBD1; clone_size: many; cdr3_length: 16; v_call: TRBV4-1
cdr3_aa: CASSLPLTGWNTEQFF; cdr3_nt: TGTGCCAGCAGTCTACCTCTGACAGGGTGGAATACTGAGCAGTTCTTC; j_call: TRBJ2-1; d_call: TRBD1; clone_size: once; cdr3_length: 16; v_call: TRBV12-3/TRBV12-4
cdr3_aa: CASSLGLASYEQYF; cdr3_nt: TGTGCCAGCAGCTTAGGACTAGCCTCCTACGAGCAGTACTTC; j_call: TRBJ2-7; d_call: TRBD2; clone_size: few; cdr3_length: 14; v_call: TRBV7-6
cdr3_aa: CSARPRHGQLYEQYF; cdr3_nt: TGCAGTGCTAGACCCCGACACGGACAGCTATACGAGCAGTACTTC; j_call: TRBJ2-7; d_call: NA; clone_size: few; cdr3_length: 15; v_call: TRBV20-1
cdr3_aa: CASSAGTASRQYF; cdr3_nt: TGTGCCAGCAGTGCCGGGACAGCTTCTAGGCAGTATTTT; j_call: TRBJ2-3; d_call: TRBD1; clone_size: NA; cdr3_length: 13; v_call: TRBV12-3/TRBV12-4
cdr3_aa: CASSVGVYEQFF; cdr3_nt: TGTGCCAGCAGCGTCGGGGTATATGAGCAGTTCTTC; j_call: TRBJ2-1; d_call: NA; clone_size: many; cdr3_length: 12; v_call: TRBV14
cdr3_aa: CASSPDRDTQYF; cdr3_nt: TGCGCCAGCAGCCCCGACAGGGATACGCAGTATTTT; j_call: TRBJ2-3; d_call: NA; clone_size: few; cdr3_length: 12; v_call: TRBV4-1
cdr3_aa: CSVVRGSEAFF; cdr3_nt: TGCAGCGTTGTGCGAGGAAGTGAAGCTTTCTTT; j_call: TRBJ1-1; d_call: NA; clone_size: NA; cdr3_length: 11; v_call: TRBV29-1
cdr3_aa: CSARITTGPSTDTQYF; cdr3_nt: TGCAGTGCTAGAATTACGACAGGGCCTAGCACAGATACGCAGTATTTT; j_call: TRBJ2-3; d_call: TRBD1; clone_size: NA; cdr3_length: 16; v_call: TRBV20-1
cdr3_aa: CASTHGQYGYTF; cdr3_nt: TGTGCCAGCACCCACGGACAGTATGGCTACACCTTC; j_call: TRBJ1-2; d_call: NA; clone_size: few; cdr3_length: 12; v_call: TRBV6-2/TRBV6-3